This TCR beta chain was captured in a study of human T cells and chemical hapten exposure. Germline values: CDR1 MNHEY, CDR2 SMNVEV (reference sequence). The V gene lost 2 bases and the J gene lost 4 bases, with 17 bases spanning the gap. CDR3 size: 16 residues. Individual cDNA molecules (in the library) carried attached unique molecular identifiers. TCRdb re-called the RACE reads with MiXCR, one entry per CDR3 protein. The table includes 150,000 to 200,000 distinct CDR3 sequences, around a quarter detected once. The sample's time point: patch test 3, about 24 weeks after DPC sensitization. Treatment indicated: therapeutic diphenylcyclopropenone sensitization with weekly scalp DPC.

Sequencing used whole blood, obtained in connection with sensitization to the hapten diphenylcyclopropenone (DPC). This chain links TRBV27 with TRBJ2-5, with a possible D match to TRBD1 (6 bases). This clonotype originated in a woman under 30 with alopecia areata. Some clones in this sample may be carry-over from other donors' samples. CDR3 DNA: TGTGCCAGCAGTTTAACGGTGGGGGCGTTATTAGAGACCCAGTACTTC. It codes for CASSLTVGALLETQYF.